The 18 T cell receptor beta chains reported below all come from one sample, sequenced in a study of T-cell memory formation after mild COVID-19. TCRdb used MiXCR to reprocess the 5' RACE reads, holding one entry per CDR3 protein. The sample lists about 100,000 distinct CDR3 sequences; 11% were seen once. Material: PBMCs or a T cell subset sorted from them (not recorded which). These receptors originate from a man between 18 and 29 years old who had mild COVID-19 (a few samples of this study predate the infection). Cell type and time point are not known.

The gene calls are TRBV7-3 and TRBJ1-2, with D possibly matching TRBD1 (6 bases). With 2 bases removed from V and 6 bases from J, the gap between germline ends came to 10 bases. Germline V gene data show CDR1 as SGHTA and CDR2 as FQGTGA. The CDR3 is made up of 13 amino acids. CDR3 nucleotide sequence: TGTGCCAGCAGCTTAGGGGGCCGCGATGGCTACACCTTC. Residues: CASSLGGRDGYTF.

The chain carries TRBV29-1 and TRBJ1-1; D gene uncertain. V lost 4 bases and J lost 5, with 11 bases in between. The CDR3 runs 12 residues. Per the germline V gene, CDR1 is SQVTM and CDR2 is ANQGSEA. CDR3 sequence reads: CSVVRSTTEAFF. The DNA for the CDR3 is TGCAGCGTTGTGAGGTCGACGACTGAAGCTTTCTTT. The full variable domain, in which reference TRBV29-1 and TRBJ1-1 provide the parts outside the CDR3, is SAVISQKPSRDICQRGTSLTIQCQVDSQVTMMFWYRQQPGQSLTLIATANQGSEATYESGFVIDKFPISRPNLTFSTLTVSNMSPEDSSIYLCSVVRSTTEAFFGQGTRLTVV.

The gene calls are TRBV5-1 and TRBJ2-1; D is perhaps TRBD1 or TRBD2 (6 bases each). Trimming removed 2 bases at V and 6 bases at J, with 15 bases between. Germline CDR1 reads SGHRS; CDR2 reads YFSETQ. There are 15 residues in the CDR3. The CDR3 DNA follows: TGCGCCAGCAGCTTAACCCCCACGGGGGCCAATGAGCAGTTCTTC. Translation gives CASSLTPTGANEQFF.

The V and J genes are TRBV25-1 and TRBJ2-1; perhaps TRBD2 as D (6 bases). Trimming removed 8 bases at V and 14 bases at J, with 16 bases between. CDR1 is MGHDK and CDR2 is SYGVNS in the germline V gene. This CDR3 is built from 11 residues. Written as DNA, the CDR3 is TGTGCCAGCGAGGAGGGAGCCCGTAAGTTCTTC. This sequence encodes CASEEGARKFF. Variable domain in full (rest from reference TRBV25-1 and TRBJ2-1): EADIYQTPRYLVIGTGKKITLECSQTMGHDKMYWYQQDPGMELHLIHYSYGVNSTEKGDLSSESTVSRIRTEHFPLTLESARPSHTSQYLCASEEGARKFFGPGTRLTVL.

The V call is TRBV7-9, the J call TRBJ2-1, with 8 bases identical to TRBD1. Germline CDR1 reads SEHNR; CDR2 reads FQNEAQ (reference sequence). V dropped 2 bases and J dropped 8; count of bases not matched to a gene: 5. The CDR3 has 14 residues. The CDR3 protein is CASSLTGGHDEQFF. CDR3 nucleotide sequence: TGTGCCAGCAGCTTAACAGGGGGTCATGATGAGCAGTTCTTC.

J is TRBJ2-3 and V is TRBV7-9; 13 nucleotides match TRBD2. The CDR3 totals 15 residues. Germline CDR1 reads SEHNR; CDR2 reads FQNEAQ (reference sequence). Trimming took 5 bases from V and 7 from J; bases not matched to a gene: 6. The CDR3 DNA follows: TGTGCCAGCAGCCAAACTAGCGGGGGGGCTTATACGCAGTATTTT. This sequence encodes CASSQTSGGAYTQYF.

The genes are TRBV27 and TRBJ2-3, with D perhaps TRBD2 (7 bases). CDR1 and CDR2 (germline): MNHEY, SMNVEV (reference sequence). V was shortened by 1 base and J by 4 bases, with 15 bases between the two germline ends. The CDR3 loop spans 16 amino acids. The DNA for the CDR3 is TGTGCCAGCAGTTTATGGGGGGGGGCCAGTTCAGATACGCAGTATTTT. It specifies CASSLWGGASSDTQYF.

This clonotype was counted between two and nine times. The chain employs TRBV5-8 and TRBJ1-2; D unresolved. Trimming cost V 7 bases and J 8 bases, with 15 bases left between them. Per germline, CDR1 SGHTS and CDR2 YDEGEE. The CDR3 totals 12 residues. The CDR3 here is CASPDGPVGYTF. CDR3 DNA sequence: TGTGCCAGCCCGGACGGACCCGTAGGCTACACCTTC.

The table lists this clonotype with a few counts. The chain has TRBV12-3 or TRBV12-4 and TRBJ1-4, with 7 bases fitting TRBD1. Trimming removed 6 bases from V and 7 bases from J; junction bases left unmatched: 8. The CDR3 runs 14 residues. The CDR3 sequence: CASSPGQFSEKLFF. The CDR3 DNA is TGTGCCAGCAGCCCGGGACAGTTTAGTGAAAAACTGTTTTTT.

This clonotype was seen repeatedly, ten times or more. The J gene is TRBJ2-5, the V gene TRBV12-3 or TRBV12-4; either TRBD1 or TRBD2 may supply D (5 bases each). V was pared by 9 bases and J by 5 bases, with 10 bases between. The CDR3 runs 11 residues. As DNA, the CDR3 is TGTGCCAGTGGGACCCGGGAGACCCAGTACTTC. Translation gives CASGTRETQYF.

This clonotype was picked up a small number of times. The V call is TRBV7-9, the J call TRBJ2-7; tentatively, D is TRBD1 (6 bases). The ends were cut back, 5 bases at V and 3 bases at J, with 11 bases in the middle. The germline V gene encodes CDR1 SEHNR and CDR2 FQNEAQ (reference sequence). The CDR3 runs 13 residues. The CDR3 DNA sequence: TGTGCCAGCAGCACTCCGACAGGCTACGAGCAGTACGTC. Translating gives CASSTPTGYEQYV.

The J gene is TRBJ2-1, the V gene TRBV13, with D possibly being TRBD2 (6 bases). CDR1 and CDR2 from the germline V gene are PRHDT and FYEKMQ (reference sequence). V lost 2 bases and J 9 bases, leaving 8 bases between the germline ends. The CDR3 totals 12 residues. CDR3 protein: CASSLRGTEQFF. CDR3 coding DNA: TGTGCCAGCAGCTTACGGGGGACTGAGCAGTTCTTC.

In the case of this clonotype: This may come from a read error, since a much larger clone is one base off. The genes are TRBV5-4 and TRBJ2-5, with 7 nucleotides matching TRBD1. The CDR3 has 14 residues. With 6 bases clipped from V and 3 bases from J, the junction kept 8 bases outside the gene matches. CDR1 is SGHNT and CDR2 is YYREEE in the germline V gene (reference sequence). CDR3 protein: CASIPTGMEETQYF. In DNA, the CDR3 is TGTGCCAGCATCCCGACAGGGATGGAAGAGACCCAGTACTTC.

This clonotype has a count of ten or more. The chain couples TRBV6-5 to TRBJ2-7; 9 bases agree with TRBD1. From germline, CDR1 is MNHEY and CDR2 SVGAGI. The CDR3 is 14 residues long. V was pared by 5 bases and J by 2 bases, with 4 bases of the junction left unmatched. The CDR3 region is CASSTGQGAYEQYF. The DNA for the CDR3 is TGTGCCAGCAGTACGGGACAGGGAGCCTACGAGCAGTACTTC.

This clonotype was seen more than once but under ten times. The CDR3 nucleotides read TGTGCCAGCAGTCCGTTGGGGGGGACGGTCAATGAGCAGTTCTTC. Residues: CASSPLGGTVNEQFF. The genes are TRBV12-3 or TRBV12-4 and TRBJ2-1; 7 nucleotides align to TRBD2. Trimming took 5 bases from V and 6 from J; bases not matched to a gene: 10. The CDR3 covers 15 residues.

CDR3 bases: TGCGCCAGCAGCTTGGGATTGTCTAGCCTATTGGATACGCAGTATTTT. Its protein product is CASSLGLSSLLDTQYF. This rearrangement joins TRBV5-1 to TRBJ2-3; D possibly corresponds to TRBD2 (5 bases). Trimming left V 0 bases short and J 6 bases short, with 17 bases between. There are 16 residues in the CDR3. Per germline, CDR1 SGHRS and CDR2 YFSETQ.

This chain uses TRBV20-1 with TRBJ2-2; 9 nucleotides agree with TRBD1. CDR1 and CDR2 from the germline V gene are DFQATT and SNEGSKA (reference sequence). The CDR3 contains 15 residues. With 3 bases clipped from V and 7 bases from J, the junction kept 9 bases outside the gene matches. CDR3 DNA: TGCAGTGCTAGGAACCGGGACAGGGTCGGCGGGGAGCTGTTTTTT. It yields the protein CSARNRDRVGGELFF.

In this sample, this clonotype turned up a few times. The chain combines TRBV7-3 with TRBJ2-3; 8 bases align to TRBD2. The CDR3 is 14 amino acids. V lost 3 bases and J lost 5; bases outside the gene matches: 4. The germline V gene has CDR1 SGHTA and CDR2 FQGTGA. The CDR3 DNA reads TGTGCCAGCAGCTTCAGCGGGGGCGGAGATACGCAGTATTTT. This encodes CASSFSGGGDTQYF.